This is a list of T cell receptor beta chains from one sample in a study of blood T cell repertoires in COVID-19. Some clones are missing from TCRdb's copy, which holds only in-frame ones; the method was immunoSEQ multiplex PCR. In the table there are under 130,000 clones, around 74% of which are singletons. Sequencing was performed on peripheral blood. All receptors derive from a woman aged 65 to 85 with acute or convalescent COVID-19. The CDR3 runs from the conserved cysteine through the conserved F or W. D genes are given only for firm matches. Clone size is shown for a subset of rows, as once, few, many or a class of expanded clone.

NA,TRBV27,TRBJ2-5,11,NA,CASSVRETQYF,TGTGCCAGCAGCGTGAGGGAGACCCAGTACTTC
few,TRBV28,TRBJ2-1,14,NA,CASSLGSSYNEQFF,TGTGCCAGCAGTTTAGGCAGCTCCTACAATGAGCAGTTCTTC
NA,TRBV15,TRBJ1-1,14,NA,CATSRDMAVTEAFF,TGTGCCACCAGCAGAGATATGGCGGTCACTGAAGCTTTCTTT
NA,TRBV5-1,TRBJ2-5,16,NA,CASSLARDTKQETQYF,TGCGCCAGCAGCTTGGCTAGGGACACAAAGCAAGAGACCCAGTACTTC
NA,TRBV30,TRBJ1-2,12,NA,CAWSLVSGGYTF,TGTGCCTGGAGCTTGGTTTCGGGTGGCTACACCTTC
NA,TRBV6-2/TRBV6-3,TRBJ2-7,13,TRBD2,CASSHGLAYEQYF,TGTGCCAGCAGTCACGGACTAGCTTACGAGCAGTACTTC
NA,TRBV14,TRBJ2-3,16,TRBD2,CASSPSSGGITDTQYF,TGTGCCAGCAGCCCTTCTAGCGGGGGGATAACAGATACGCAGTATTTT
NA,TRBV2,TRBJ2-5,14,NA,CASKLRGLVETQYF,TGTGCCAGCAAGTTACGGGGTTTAGTCGAGACCCAGTACTTC
NA,TRBV3-1/TRBV3-2,TRBJ1-2,13,TRBD1,CASTQQGTYGYTF,TGTGCCAGCACCCAACAGGGGACCTATGGCTACACCTTC
NA,TRBV3-1/TRBV3-2,TRBJ2-7,16,NA,CASSPGTYRGSYEQYF,TGTGCCAGCAGCCCAGGGACATACCGGGGATCCTACGAGCAGTACTTC
NA,TRBV3-1/TRBV3-2,TRBJ2-7,15,NA,CASSQGGRIAYEQYF,TGTGCCAGCAGCCAAGGGGGCAGGATTGCCTACGAGCAGTACTTC
NA,TRBV6-6,TRBJ1-1,13,TRBD1,CASSSTGSTEAFF,TGTGCCAGCAGTTCGACAGGGAGCACTGAAGCTTTCTTT
once,TRBV7-9,TRBJ1-1,15,NA,CASSPHRTMNTEAFF,TGTGCCAGCAGCCCCCACAGAACCATGAACACTGAAGCTTTCTTT
NA,TRBV5-1,TRBJ2-3,15,TRBD2,CASSLAGGVMDTQYF,TGCGCCAGCAGCTTGGCCGGGGGGGTAATGGATACGCAGTATTTT